The T cell receptor (beta chain) under discussion was sequenced for a study of OX40 agonist ivuxolimab in advanced cancers. Turning to the study itself: From about 20 to 79 years was the age range, with a mean of around 57 years, and approximately 84% were male. Notes on the study in general: CD8+ T cells showed, on average, more clonal expansion than CD4+ cells. Clonal expansion by week 6 occurred in CD4+ and CD8+ blood T cells (at 0.1 to 3.0 mg/kg).

From germline, CDR1 is MNHNS and CDR2 SASEGT. This CDR3 is built from 11 residues. The V end lost 6 bases, the J end lost 6 bases, and 8 bases lay between the germline ends. The method was immunoSEQ multiplex PCR; TCRdb's version includes in-frame clones alone and lacks a portion of them. Among some 75,000 clones listed, approximately 86% were seen once. Notes on this clone: Its target is not known.

This clonotype was sampled from an adult with an advanced solid tumor such as melanoma, head and neck, liver or kidney cancer. The chain is built from TRBV6-1 and TRBJ1-1, with D tentatively TRBD1 (6 bases). The specimen was CD4+ or CD8+ T cells sorted from blood, collected in a trial of the OX40 agonist ivuxolimab. The CDR3 sequence: CASSRGSEAFF. CDR3 bases: TGTGCCAGCAGCAGGGGATCTGAAGCTTTCTTT.